The rows below give T cell receptor beta chains drawn from one sample of a study of shared clonotypes between healthy human individuals. The repertoire was sequenced with immunoSEQ multiplex PCR; TCRdb's copy has only in-frame clones and lacks some. The table has roughly 2.4 million clones, approximately 94% seen once. The sample was naive CD4+ T cells sorted from blood. The source is a man between 18 and 35 years old in good health. CDR3s include the opening cysteine and the closing phenylalanine or tryptophan.

v_call	cdr3_aa
TRBV5-1	CASSLASTQWSTGAQYF
TRBV5-4	CASTSEGALGELFF
TRBV14	CASSQAGNTIYF
TRBV5-4	CASSYSDRPDTQYF
TRBV20-1	CSAGDSSAQYF
TRBV5-1	CASSLGWQGYYSGANVLTF
TRBV5-1	CASSIDRGRANVLTF
TRBV11-2	CASSPSSGRSTDTQYF
TRBV11-3	CASSHEGNSPLHF
TRBV11-2	CASSLKGVVTEAFF
TRBV10-2	CASGASWPGELFF
TRBV2	CASRPRTGGVQPQHF
TRBV6-5	CASSYASGANVLTF
TRBV28	CASTPSDRAGNTIYF
TRBV7-2	CASSLVPVAPSSYEQYF
TRBV10-3	CAIRERGGYNEQFF
TRBV18	CASSPTGDSNQPQHF
TRBV5-1	CASSLGLGQGRRYTF
TRBV7-9	CASSLVGSTDTQYF
TRBV6-5	CASRGINEKLFF
TRBV14	CASSLRTGENEKLFF
TRBV7-2	CASSASRLYGYTF
TRBV9	CASSVVSAGGLSGELFF
TRBV18	CASLPTLGSSTQYF
TRBV7-9	CASSLGANQPQHF
TRBV10-3	CATLGGGDTQYF
TRBV19	CASQRIGIPNNQETQYF
TRBV30	CAWSTGQHNYGYTF
TRBV5-1	CASSFHGASTDTQYF
TRBV2	CASSSEALNQPQHF
TRBV20-1	CSAPPADGYTF
TRBV13	CASSWRGTSGGGDTQYF
TRBV29-1	CSVEGSGNWGYTF
TRBV5-6	CASSYRRTAAYEQYF
TRBV30	CAWSVSPSGELFF
TRBV28	CASSLTTTNEKLFF
TRBV28	CASAGLAGGPGNIQYF
TRBV5-1	CASSLTGERPYEQYF
TRBV5-1	CASSLEPQGAGEKLFF
TRBV9	CASSVGERGDRGSDTQYF
TRBV30	CAWSAPGPYKNTEAFF
TRBV29-1	CSGPQGIETQYF
TRBV29-1	CSVVLAGVFTGELFF
TRBV2	CASSGRGTSGYNEQFF
TRBV5-6	CASSLLDSRGVMNTEAFF
TRBV7-9	CASSLRDYGYTF
TRBV7-9	CASSPARQFATNEKLFF
TRBV27	CASSLGGTGPYEQYF
TRBV10-1	CASSEGTSGYNEQFF
TRBV19	CASSIESWTSGSNEQFF
TRBV11-2	CASSLSSYNEQFF
TRBV6-1	CASREQGATEKLFF
TRBV2	CASSEGGGIEGYTF
TRBV30	CAWSVHRPKDGYTF